This T cell receptor beta chain originates from a study of shared clonotypes between healthy human individuals. About the study: Each donor contributed plates that comprised three CD4 naive, three CD4 memory, two CD8 naive and one CD8 memory.

Evenly divided among several immunoSEQ plates was the genomic DNA of each subset. Sequenced by immunoSEQ multiplex PCR; TCRdb stores in-frame clones only, minus some. The table has around 2.1 million clones, 90% to 96% seen once. The TCR sequence derives from a man aged 18 to 29 in good health. Material: naive CD4+ T cells sorted from blood. Indicated subset: CD45RA+ positively selected.

The CDR3 spells CASSLGLAGEKQYF. In DNA form, the CDR3 reads TGCGCCAGCAGCCTGGGACTAGCGGGAGAAAAGCAGTACTTC. The chain combines TRBV5-1 with TRBJ2-7; TRBD2 aligns across 14 bases. Germline assignment: CDR1 SGHRS and CDR2 YFSETQ. The CDR3 runs to 14 residues. V lost 4 bases, J lost 8 bases, and 5 bases stayed unmatched.